This TCR beta chain was sequenced during a study of shared clonotypes between healthy human individuals. Sequencing was performed with immunoSEQ multiplex PCR; in TCRdb, only in-frame clones are kept and a portion is missing. The table has approximately 710,000 clones, about 90% seen once. The germline V gene has CDR1 SEHNR and CDR2 FQNEAQ (reference sequence). V lost 4 bases, J lost 4 bases, and 19 bases lay in between. This CDR3 region has 16 residues. The receptor comes from a man younger than 35 in good health. Some clones in this sample may be carry-over from other donors' samples. Sequencing was done on a sample of memory CD8+ T cells from PBMCs. Documented subset: CD45RO+ cells pooled with CCR7-negative TemRA cells. The chain joins TRBV7-9 to TRBJ2-5, with a tentative D call TRBD2 (6 bases). The CDR3: CASSSPPRGIGETQYF. The CDR3 nucleotides are TGTGCCAGCAGCTCCCCCCCCCGGGGGATTGGAGAGACCCAGTACTTC. The entire variable domain, with the rest obtained from reference TRBV7-9 and TRBJ2-5, is as follows: DTGVSQNPRHKITKRGQNVTFRCDPISEHNRLYWYRQTLGQGPEFLTYFQNEAQLEKSRLLSDRFSAERPKGSFSTLEIQRTEQGDSAMYLCASSSPPRGIGETQYFGPGTRLLVL.